Listed below are T cell receptor beta chains from one sample, sequenced in a study of OX40 agonist ivuxolimab in advanced cancers. Here immunoSEQ multiplex PCR was the method, and the copy in TCRdb shows in-frame clones only, minus some. The sample contains tens of thousands of clones, about nine tenths of which appear only once. This material consisted of CD4+ or CD8+ T cells sorted from blood, taken in a trial of the OX40 agonist ivuxolimab. These receptors came from an adult with an advanced solid tumor such as melanoma, head and neck, liver or kidney cancer. Each CDR3 is given without its conserved first and last residue.

cdr3_aa,j_call,v_call
ASGEQY,TRBJ2-7,TRBV28
AISDRGAAQPQH,TRBJ1-5,TRBV10-3
ASTQTGLGGNEQF,TRBJ2-1,TRBV6-6
ASKGGVLNTEAF,TRBJ1-1,TRBV7-9
ASSLDPTGNYGYT,TRBJ1-2,TRBV7-9
ASSFNQEGLEQY,TRBJ2-7,TRBV5-1
ASSLGLTQEGQPQH,TRBJ1-5,TRBV5-1
ASSFGAGGRNEQF,TRBJ2-1,TRBV5-1
ASSLPASGGYT,TRBJ1-2,TRBV28
ASSRGASSPLH,TRBJ1-6,TRBV28
AISESGLAANEQF,TRBJ2-1,TRBV10-3
ASSLAGDLAHEQF,TRBJ2-1,TRBV5-1
ASSSATSGRVYEQY,TRBJ2-7,TRBV7-2
ASSLVAGYTEAF,TRBJ1-1,TRBV7-9
ASSRDRSEAQPQH,TRBJ1-5,TRBV5-6
ASSRARSTGELF,TRBJ2-2,TRBV27
ASSQQTGTDGYT,TRBJ1-2,TRBV4-2
ASSPPADWHSYEQY,TRBJ2-7,TRBV18
ASMDSKVDSPLH,TRBJ1-6,TRBV28
ASSLVNPFNAF,TRBJ1-1,TRBV28